The 30 T cell receptor beta chains below were found in one sample sequenced in a study of tumour-infiltrating T cells in Burkitt lymphoma. Sequenced by immunoSEQ multiplex PCR; TCRdb stores in-frame clones only, minus some. The sample has 11,000 to 15,000 clones, 75% seen once; the top ten hold about 7.7%. Sample: tumor tissue. Receptor source: a human donor with diffuse large B-cell lymphoma.

This clone is medium-sized within its sample. This rearrangement joins TRBV9 to TRBJ1-1; TRBD1 might be the D (5 bases). The CDR3 runs 13 residues. Deletions cut 0 bases from V and 7 bases from J, with 10 bases between. CDR1 is SGDLS and CDR2 is YYNGEE in the germline V gene. The CDR3 DNA is TGTGCCAGCAGCGTAGAACAGGCGGGTGAAGCTTTCTTT. Amino acid sequence: CASSVEQAGEAFF.

The chain has TRBV13 and TRBJ2-7; 10 nucleotides line up with TRBD1. In germline, CDR1 is PRHDT, CDR2 FYEKMQ (reference sequence). The CDR3 has 16 amino acids. The V segment lost 4 bases and the J segment 3 bases; nucleotides outside the gene matches: 9. CDR3 DNA: TGTGCCAGCAGCTCCCGGGACAGGGGAATGGTCTACGAGCAGTACGTC. This encodes CASSSRDRGMVYEQYV.

The genes are TRBV15 and TRBJ1-1, with unresolved D. The V and J ends lost 0 bases and 4 bases respectively, with 9 bases between them. CDR1 and CDR2 from the germline V gene are LNHNV and YYDKDF (reference sequence). The CDR3 is 14 amino acids. The CDR3: CATSRDGVGTEAFF. Written as DNA, the CDR3 is TGTGCCACCAGCAGAGATGGGGTTGGCACTGAAGCTTTCTTT.

V is TRBV27 and J is TRBJ2-2; D gene ambiguous. The V and J ends lost 6 bases and 2 bases respectively, with 16 bases between them. The CDR3 is 16 amino acids. The germline V gene encodes CDR1 MNHEY and CDR2 SMNVEV (reference sequence). The CDR3 DNA follows: TGTGCCAGCAGCCTACACCGTCCACCAAACACCGGGGAGCTGTTTTTT. Its protein product is CASSLHRPPNTGELFF.

The chain recombines TRBV6-6 with TRBJ1-5; unclear D gene. The CDR3 is 14 amino acids. Per germline, CDR1 MNHNY and CDR2 SVGAGI (reference sequence). Trimming took off 2 bases at V and 0 bases at J, with 5 bases between the two ends. CDR3 region: CASSYRVSNQPQHF. Written as DNA, the CDR3 is TGTGCCAGCAGTTACAGAGTTAGCAATCAGCCCCAGCATTTT.

This clone is medium-sized. The chain uses TRBV2 and TRBJ2-2; 8 positions match TRBD2. The trim removed 8 bases at V and 4 bases at J, leaving 6 bases unmatched. The germline V gene encodes CDR1 SNHLY and CDR2 FYNNEI. This CDR3 contains 14 residues. DNA of the CDR3: TGTGCCAGCGGCGGGGGGTTGGGCACCGGGGAGCTGTTTTTT. Translation: CASGGGLGTGELFF.

This chain uses TRBV7-3 with TRBJ1-1, with TRBD1 as a possible D gene (6 bases). V lost 7 bases and J 3 bases, leaving 15 bases between the germline ends. In germline, CDR1 is SGHTA, CDR2 FQGTGA. The CDR3 loop spans 14 amino acids. CDR3 amino acids: CASTPGGADTEAFF. As DNA, the CDR3 is TGTGCCAGCACCCCGGGGGGGGCGGACACTGAAGCTTTCTTT.

This sequence joins TRBV19 and TRBJ1-5; no reliable D call. There are 16 residues in the CDR3. Germline V gives CDR1 LNHDA, CDR2 SQIVND (reference sequence). The V end lost 3 bases, the J end lost 5 bases, and 17 bases lay between the germline ends. The CDR3 DNA reads as TGTGCCAGTAGTATTGGGTGGCTCAGGAGCGATCAGCCCCAGCATTTT. Translating gives CASSIGWLRSDQPQHF.

V gene TRBV6-5 combines with J gene TRBJ1-2; TRBD1 might be the D (6 bases). This CDR3 contains 14 residues. Germline lookup yields CDR1 MNHEY and CDR2 SVGAGI. With 4 bases removed from V and 6 bases from J, the gap between germline ends came to 15 bases. The CDR3 spells CASSLSSGEHGYTF. DNA of the CDR3: TGTGCCAGCAGTTTGTCTTCAGGGGAACATGGCTACACCTTC.

V is TRBV5-1 and J is TRBJ2-3, with 13 bases fitting TRBD2. After removal of 0 bases from V and 4 bases from J, the junction contained 8 bases not matched to a gene. The CDR3 sequence is 18 residues long. Germline lookup yields CDR1 SGHRS and CDR2 YFSETQ. CDR3: CASSLAGLLAGGADTQYF. DNA of the CDR3: TGCGCCAGCAGCTTGGCCGGGTTACTAGCGGGGGGGGCAGATACGCAGTATTTT.

The chain carries TRBV4-1 and TRBJ1-2; no clear D gene. This CDR3 is 14 amino acids long. Between the trimmed V and J ends, which lost 0 bases and 2 bases, there was a span of 7 bases. The germline CDR1 and CDR2 sequences are MGHRA and YSYEKL. CDR3 region: CASSQEARNYGYTF. As DNA, the CDR3 is TGCGCCAGCAGCCAAGAGGCCAGAAACTATGGCTACACCTTC.

V is TRBV6-1 and J is TRBJ1-4; D perhaps matches TRBD1 (5 bases). Deletions cut 4 bases from V and 8 bases from J, with 11 bases between. This CDR3 has 13 amino acids. Germline CDR1 and CDR2: MNHNS and SASEGT. This CDR3 is CASSGDLGEKLFF. In DNA, the CDR3 is TGTGCCAGCAGTGGGGACTTGGGGGAAAAACTGTTTTTT.

J is TRBJ1-1 and V is TRBV19; tentatively, D is TRBD1 (5 bases). This CDR3 is built from 16 residues. The V gene's germline CDR1 is LNHDA and CDR2 SQIVND (reference sequence). The germline V and J ends were trimmed by 8 bases and 0 bases, with 19 bases remaining between them. The CDR3: CASDSPREGLNTEAFF. The DNA of the CDR3 is TGTGCCAGTGACTCGCCGAGGGAGGGGCTGAACACTGAAGCTTTCTTT.

V is TRBV6-5 and J is TRBJ1-4; the match to TRBD1 covers 8 bases. Germline lookup yields CDR1 MNHEY and CDR2 SVGAGI. This CDR3 contains 16 residues. V lost 4 bases to trimming and J lost 5 bases; unmatched junction nucleotides: 9. The CDR3 DNA sequence: TGTGCCAGCAGTTCCTTCGGACAGGGTTTGAATGAAAAACTGTTTTTT. Protein sequence: CASSSFGQGLNEKLFF.

The chain is built from TRBV9 and TRBJ1-4; TRBD1 agrees at 9 bases. Trimming cost V 3 bases and J 4 bases; bases outside gene matches: 4. In germline, CDR1 is SGDLS, CDR2 YYNGEE. This CDR3 is 15 amino acids long. CDR3 loop: CASSGRQGGNEKLFF. The CDR3, as DNA: TGTGCCAGCAGCGGTAGACAGGGGGGTAATGAAAAACTGTTTTTT.

This chain links TRBV18 with TRBJ2-7; D uncertain. Germline lookup yields CDR1 KGHSH and CDR2 LQKENI. This CDR3 contains 13 residues. V dropped 2 bases and J dropped 1 base, with 6 bases sitting between them. In nucleotides, the CDR3 is TGTGCCAGCTCACCAGTCTCTTCCTACGAGCAGTACTTC. This codes for CASSPVSSYEQYF.

The rearrangement links TRBV27 to TRBJ2-1; D uncertain. V was trimmed by 8 bases and J by 8 bases, leaving 10 bases between them. The CDR3 runs to 11 residues. The germline gives CDR1 MNHEY, CDR2 SMNVEV (reference sequence). The chain's CDR3 is CASEEGDEQFF. CDR3 nucleotide sequence: TGTGCCAGCGAGGAAGGAGATGAGCAGTTCTTC.

This clone was detected a few times. J is TRBJ2-1 and V is TRBV5-6; 7 bases line up with TRBD2. The trim removed 0 bases at V and 5 bases at J, leaving 5 bases unmatched. The germline V gene encodes CDR1 SGHDT and CDR2 YYEEEE. CDR3 length equals 15 residues. CDR3 nucleotides: TGTGCCAGCAGCTTGGGCGGGAGTTTAAACAATGAGCAGTTCTTC. It yields the protein CASSLGGSLNNEQFF.

The rearrangement links TRBV5-1 to TRBJ1-1, with D possibly TRBD1 on 5 matching bases. This CDR3 has 15 residues. Germline V gene data show CDR1 as SGHRS and CDR2 as YFSETQ. Trimming removed 3 bases from V and 3 bases from J, with 15 bases in between. This chain's CDR3 is CASSWGPGEDTEAFF. CDR3 coding DNA: TGCGCCAGCAGCTGGGGACCGGGAGAGGACACTGAAGCTTTCTTT. The full variable domain, its missing parts supplied by reference TRBV5-1 and TRBJ1-1, is KAGVTQTPRYLIKTRGQQVTLSCSPISGHRSVSWYQQTPGQGLQFLFEYFSETQRNKGNFPGRFSGRQFSNSRSEMNVSTLELGDSALYLCASSWGPGEDTEAFFGQGTRLTVV.

This chain links TRBV5-6 with TRBJ1-3, with a possible D match to TRBD1 (6 bases). The germline V and J ends were trimmed by 2 bases and 0 bases, with 9 bases remaining between them. Looked up from germline, CDR1 is SGHDT and CDR2 is YYEEEE. The CDR3 is 15 amino acids. CDR3 residues: CASSFPRGSGNTIYF. The CDR3 DNA reads as TGTGCCAGCAGCTTTCCCAGGGGCTCTGGAAACACCATATATTTT.

The chain couples TRBV5-1 to TRBJ1-1; 9 nucleotides align to TRBD1. Losses at the gene ends were 4 bases for V and 8 bases for J; bases not matched to a gene: 3. In germline, CDR1 is SGHRS, CDR2 YFSETQ. The CDR3 runs 12 residues. CDR3 coding DNA: TGCGCCAGCAGCCAGGGACAGGGCGAAGCTTTCTTT. Its protein product is CASSQGQGEAFF. Based on the CDR3 plus reference TRBV5-1 and TRBJ1-1, the full variable domain is KAGVTQTPRYLIKTRGQQVTLSCSPISGHRSVSWYQQTPGQGLQFLFEYFSETQRNKGNFPGRFSGRQFSNSRSEMNVSTLELGDSALYLCASSQGQGEAFFGQGTRLTVV.

The chain has TRBV27 and TRBJ2-7; D tentatively fits TRBD1 or TRBD2 (6 bases each). The germline V and J ends were trimmed by 3 bases and 2 bases, with 11 bases remaining between them. Germline V gene lookup returns CDR1 MNHEY and CDR2 SMNVEV (reference sequence). This CDR3 is built from 14 residues. This CDR3 is CASSFRGQPYEQYF. The CDR3 DNA sequence: TGTGCCAGCAGTTTTCGGGGGCAGCCCTACGAGCAGTACTTC.

The chain couples TRBV30 to TRBJ2-4, with no clear D. V was cut by 5 bases and J by 9 bases, with 11 bases left in between. Per the germline V gene, CDR1 is GTSNPN and CDR2 is SVGIG (reference sequence). There are 11 residues in the CDR3. CDR3 protein: CAWSEQSIQYF. CDR3 DNA: TGTGCCTGGTCCGAACAGAGCATTCAGTACTTC.

The chain employs TRBV6-6 and TRBJ1-5; D unresolved. Trimming shortened V by 11 bases and J by 1 base, and 18 bases separated the two germline ends. This CDR3 contains 15 residues. Germline loops: CDR1 MNHNY, CDR2 SVGAGI (reference sequence). CDR3 loop: CAAESEGWSNQPQHF. The CDR3 nucleotides are TGTGCCGCGGAAAGTGAAGGGTGGAGCAATCAGCCCCAGCATTTT.

In this sample, this clone turned up once. The V gene is TRBV30, the J gene TRBJ1-2, with 7 bases matching TRBD1. Trimming at V came to 6 bases and at J to 3 bases, leaving 7 bases not matched to a gene. The CDR3 runs to 13 residues. In germline, CDR1 is GTSNPN, CDR2 SVGIG (reference sequence). CDR3 DNA sequence: TGTGCCTGCCGACAGGGTACCGACTATGGCTACACCTTC. It encodes CACRQGTDYGYTF.

This clone counts as medium-sized (0.01 to 0.1%). CDR3 sequence: CASSLSLGTSGYNEQFF. The CDR3 DNA follows: TGTGCCAGCAGTCTAAGCCTCGGGACTAGCGGCTACAATGAGCAGTTCTTC. The chain combines TRBV27 with TRBJ2-1; TRBD2 matches at 11 bases. There are 17 residues in the CDR3. J was trimmed by 3 bases and V by 5 bases; bases with no gene match: 9. Per the germline V gene, CDR1 is MNHEY and CDR2 is SMNVEV (reference sequence).

A single count supports this clone. The chain carries TRBV11-2 and TRBJ2-1; 8 bases are a match to TRBD1. The CDR3 runs 15 residues. V lost 5 bases and J lost 9; bases outside the gene matches: 12. The germline V gene has CDR1 SGHAT and CDR2 FQNNGV. CDR3 nucleotide sequence: TGTGCCAGCAGCCAACAGGGGACAGGAAGGAGTGAGCAGTTCTTC. It yields the protein CASSQQGTGRSEQFF.

The V gene is TRBV10-3, the J gene TRBJ2-1; TRBD2 matches 10 bases. The CDR3 contains 16 residues. Looked up from germline, CDR1 is ENHRY and CDR2 is SYGVKD. V lost 3 bases and J lost 9; bases outside the gene matches: 11. In DNA, the CDR3 is TGTGCCATCAGTGATGCACTAGCGGGACCAAAGGGTGAGCAGTTCTTC. It encodes CAISDALAGPKGEQFF.

By share of the sample, this clone is medium-sized. Other DNA sequences in this specimen translate into the identical CDR3. The rearrangement links TRBV7-9 to TRBJ1-2; possibly TRBD1 for D (6 bases). Trimming removed 4 bases at V and 5 bases at J, with 17 bases between. This CDR3 has 15 residues. In germline, CDR1 is SEHNR, CDR2 FQNEAQ (reference sequence). CDR3 nucleotides: TGTGCCAGCAGCTCAAACAGGGCTCTCCGGTATGGCTACACCTTC. Its protein product is CASSSNRALRYGYTF.

V usage is TRBV19 and J usage is TRBJ2-1; 8 nucleotides line up with TRBD2. Trimming cost V 10 bases and J 1 base; bases outside gene matches: 6. Germline CDR1 reads LNHDA; CDR2 reads SQIVND (reference sequence). The length of the CDR3 is 14 residues. The CDR3 reads CATRAGVSYNEQFF. The CDR3 DNA follows: TGTGCCACGAGAGCGGGGGTGTCCTACAATGAGCAGTTCTTC.